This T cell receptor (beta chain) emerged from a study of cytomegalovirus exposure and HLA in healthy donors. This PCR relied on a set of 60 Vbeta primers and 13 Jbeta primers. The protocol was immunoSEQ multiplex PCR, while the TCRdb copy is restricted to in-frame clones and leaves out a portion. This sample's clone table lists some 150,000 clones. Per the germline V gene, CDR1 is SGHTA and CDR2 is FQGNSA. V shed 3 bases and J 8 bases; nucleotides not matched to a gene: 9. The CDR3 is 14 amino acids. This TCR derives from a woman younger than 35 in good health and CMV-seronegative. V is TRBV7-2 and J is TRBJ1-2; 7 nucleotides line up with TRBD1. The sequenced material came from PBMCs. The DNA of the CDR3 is TGTGCCAGCAGCTTTCCGACAGGGTTTGGAGGCTACACCTTC. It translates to CASSFPTGFGGYTF.